This passage covers 19 T cell receptor beta chains from one sample sequenced in a study of T cell repertoires in cytomegalovirus infection. TCRdb analysed the reads with MiXCR anew, one entry per CDR3 protein. The sample has more than 200,000 distinct CDR3 sequences; less than 9.5% are singletons. Material for sequencing was PBMCs. These receptors were collected from a human donor in good health (CMV status not recorded). Some clones in this sample may be carry-over from other donors' samples.

This clonotype was counted at least ten times. This chain links TRBV7-2 with TRBJ2-7; 8 nucleotides align to TRBD1. Losses at the gene ends were 0 bases for V and 3 bases for J; bases not matched to a gene: 4. From germline, CDR1 is SGHTA and CDR2 FQGNSA. The CDR3 spans 15 residues. The CDR3 DNA is TGTGCCAGCAGCTTAGCGATCGGACAGGGCTACGAGCAGTACTTC. Translated: CASSLAIGQGYEQYF. Based on the CDR3 plus reference TRBV7-2 and TRBJ2-7, the full variable domain is GAGVSQSPSNKVTEKGKDVELRCDPISGHTALYWYRQSLGQGLEFLIYFQGNSAPDKSGLPSDRFSAERTGGSVSTLTIQRTQQEDSAVYLCASSLAIGQGYEQYFGPGTRLTVT.

This clonotype has at least ten counts. The chain couples TRBV30 to TRBJ1-3; no firm D call. Germline V gives CDR1 GTSNPN, CDR2 SVGIG (reference sequence). The ends were cut back, 3 bases at V and 0 bases at J, with 9 bases in the middle. This CDR3 spans 14 amino acids. CDR3 region: CAWSTDLSGNTIYF. Written as DNA, the CDR3 is TGTGCCTGGAGCACGGACCTCTCTGGAAACACCATATATTTT.

Many counts were recorded for this clonotype. This rearrangement joins TRBV7-6 to TRBJ2-5, with 7 nucleotides matching TRBD2. This CDR3 is built from 14 residues. Germline V lookup: CDR1 SGHVS, CDR2 FNYEAQ. V trimming: 6 bases; J trimming: 3 bases; junction bases outside the gene matches: 7. For the CDR3, the DNA is TGTGCCAGCAGTTTGAGCGGGACCAAAGAGACCCAGTACTTC. This encodes CASSLSGTKETQYF.

This clonotype was counted many times. The chain joins TRBV6-6 to TRBJ1-2, with 12 positions matching TRBD1. The CDR3 extends over 15 amino acids. CDR1 is MNHNY, CDR2 SVGAGI, per germline (reference sequence). J was trimmed by 8 bases and V by 6 bases; bases with no gene match: 10. The CDR3, as DNA: TGTGCCAGCAGACCAGGGACAGGGGGCGCCGGGGGCTACACCTTC. Translated: CASRPGTGGAGGYTF.

This clonotype has ten or more counts. The chain carries TRBV28 and TRBJ2-7, with a possible D match to TRBD1 (6 bases). This CDR3 has 14 residues. Germline lookup yields CDR1 MDHEN and CDR2 SYDVKM. V lost 2 bases to trimming and J lost 4 bases, with 12 bases between them. CDR3 loop: CASSLNRVPYEQYF. The CDR3 DNA reads as TGTGCCAGCAGTTTAAACAGGGTCCCATACGAGCAGTACTTC.

A remark on this clonotype: A read error is possible here, since a much larger clone lies one base away. V is TRBV10-3 and J is TRBJ1-5; no firm D call. Looked up from germline, CDR1 is ENHRY and CDR2 is SYGVKD. The CDR3 length is 17 residues. The DNA for the CDR3 is TGTGCCATCAGTGAAGGGTCAGGAATCGGGAGCAGTCAGCCCCAGCATTTT. Translation: CAISEGSGIGSSQPQHF.

This chain uses TRBV11-2 with TRBJ2-7, with TRBD2 matching over 13 bases. The CDR3 sequence is 18 residues long. Trimming removed 2 bases from V and 7 bases from J; junction bases left unmatched: 14. Per the germline V gene, CDR1 is SGHAT and CDR2 is FQNNGV. CDR3: CASSLRTSGGSFPGEQYF. The CDR3, as DNA: TGTGCCAGCAGCTTAAGGACTAGCGGGGGATCCTTCCCGGGGGAGCAGTACTTC.

About this clonotype: An end of the junction differs from the germline gene, which may be a read error. The chain employs TRBV4-2 and TRBJ1-1; D may be TRBD1 (5 bases). The CDR3 is 14 amino acids. CDR1 LGHNA and CDR2 YNFKEQ come from the germline V gene. The CDR3 spells CASSQDGGNPEAFF. CDR3 DNA: TGTGCCAGCAGCCAAGATGGGGGGAACCCTGAAGCTTTCTTT.

The chain couples TRBV20-1 to TRBJ2-7; D not resolved. The germline V gene has CDR1 DFQATT and CDR2 SNEGSKA (reference sequence). V was trimmed by 3 bases and J by 6 bases, leaving 12 bases between them. This CDR3 comprises 12 residues. As DNA, the CDR3 is TGCAGTGCTAGTAGGGCGTTGGCCGAGCAGTACTTC. It translates to CSASRALAEQYF.

In DNA, the CDR3 is TGCAGTGCTCCGGTACAGGGTATTGGAAACGAGCAGTACTTC. Translated: CSAPVQGIGNEQYF. The V gene is TRBV20-1, the J gene TRBJ2-7, with D tentatively TRBD1 (6 bases). CDR1 and CDR2 from the germline V gene are DFQATT and SNEGSKA (reference sequence). V gave up 5 bases and J gave up 5 bases, with 19 bases separating them. The CDR3 has 14 residues.

The chain joins TRBV20-1 to TRBJ1-5; D is ambiguous. Germline lookup yields CDR1 DFQATT and CDR2 SNEGSKA (reference sequence). Trimming left V 0 bases short and J 4 bases short, with 4 bases between. The CDR3 is 12 amino acids. The CDR3 coding sequence is TGCAGTGCTAGAGAAGCAAATCAGCCCCAGCATTTT. Translating it yields CSAREANQPQHF.

Ten or more counts support this clonotype. The chain couples TRBV7-2 to TRBJ2-6; 7 bases are a match to TRBD1. The CDR3 has 16 residues. J was trimmed by 4 bases and V by 1 base; bases with no gene match: 4. Germline CDR1 is SGHTA and CDR2 is FQGNSA. CDR3 sequence (DNA): TGTGCCAGCAGCTTAGTAACAGGGGTCGGGGCCAACGTCCTGACTTTC. Amino acid sequence: CASSLVTGVGANVLTF.

This clonotype was detected ten times or more. The chain carries TRBV19 and TRBJ1-2; D possibly corresponds to TRBD1 (5 bases). CDR1 and CDR2 from the germline V gene are LNHDA and SQIVND (reference sequence). V was clipped by 11 bases and J by 6 bases, with 13 bases between them. This CDR3 spans 11 amino acids. Written as DNA, the CDR3 is TGTGCCTCGGGGGTACTAGATGGCTACACCTTC. Encoded protein: CASGVLDGYTF.

The V and J genes are TRBV5-5 and TRBJ2-5; D is perhaps TRBD1 (6 bases). The CDR3 is made up of 13 amino acids. V was cut by 5 bases and J by 4 bases, with 12 bases left in between. Germline CDR1 SGHKS, CDR2 YYEKEE (reference sequence). CDR3 bases: TGTGCCAGCAGAGAAGGACAGAGAGAGACCCAGTACTTC. It is translated as CASREGQRETQYF.

J is TRBJ2-5 and V is TRBV7-2, with TRBD2 identical over 7 bases. V lost 3 bases to trimming and J lost 5 bases; unmatched junction nucleotides: 9. Germline-derived CDR1 and CDR2 are SGHTA and FQGNSA. This CDR3 contains 15 residues. Written as DNA, the CDR3 is TGTGCCAGCAGCTTTCTTCCGGGGGGACGGGAGACCCAGTACTTC. Protein: CASSFLPGGRETQYF.

Many counts were recorded for this clonotype. CDR3 sequence reads: CASTSFGEQYF. The CDR3 bases are TGTGCCAGCACCAGCTTTGGCGAGCAGTACTTC. The genes are TRBV7-2 and TRBJ2-7; D not resolved. Trimming pared 7 bases from V and 6 bases from J, leaving 10 bases between. The CDR3 runs to 11 residues. Per germline, CDR1 SGHTA and CDR2 FQGNSA.

This clonotype was seen ten or more times. V and J are TRBV7-2 and TRBJ1-1, with D unclear. This CDR3 region has 12 residues. V lost 1 base and J lost 7, with 7 bases in between. Germline V CDR1 and CDR2: SGHTA, FQGNSA. CDR3 loop: CASSLGRFEAFF. Written as DNA, the CDR3 is TGTGCCAGCAGCTTAGGCAGGTTTGAAGCTTTCTTT.

Ten or more counts support this clonotype. The V and J genes are TRBV28 and TRBJ1-5; D is possibly TRBD1 (5 bases). CDR1 MDHEN and CDR2 SYDVKM come from the germline V gene. The CDR3 runs 12 residues. V shed 5 bases and J shed 6 bases, with 8 bases lying between them. The CDR3 loop is CASSAGTQPQHF. CDR3 nucleotide sequence: TGTGCCAGCAGTGCCGGGACTCAGCCCCAGCATTTT.

This clonotype was seen many times. V usage is TRBV7-8 and J usage is TRBJ1-5; no firm D call. CDR3 size: 15 residues. The V gene's germline CDR1 is SGHVS and CDR2 FQNEAQ. V shed 5 bases and J shed 0 bases, with 11 bases lying between them. CDR3 coding DNA: TGTGCCAGCAGCAACGGACTGAATAGCAATCAGCCCCAGCATTTT. This sequence encodes CASSNGLNSNQPQHF.